This T cell receptor beta chain is drawn from a study of response to subunit inactivated influenza vaccine. Study-level results: Every seasonal influenza vaccination brings in few new T cells, the authors suggested.

Germline values: CDR1 SGHRS, CDR2 YFSETQ. The CDR3 totals 14 residues. V shed 4 bases and J shed 5 bases, with 14 bases lying between them. The count of this clonotype is one. Its antigen is currently unknown. TCRdb reanalysed the RT-PCR reads using MiXCR and keeps one entry per CDR3 protein. The profile covers hundreds of thousands of distinct CDR3 sequences, with under 20% appearing a single time and 11% taken by the ten largest. The TCR comes from a man aged 50 to 59 who received an inactivated influenza vaccine. The V gene is TRBV5-1, the J gene TRBJ2-3; no clear D. The starting material was PBMCs from blood, obtained 5 days after vaccination. This CDR3 reads CASSRLPAGDTQYF. CDR3 in DNA: TGCGCCAGCAGCCGACTCCCCGCCGGAGATACGCAGTATTTT.